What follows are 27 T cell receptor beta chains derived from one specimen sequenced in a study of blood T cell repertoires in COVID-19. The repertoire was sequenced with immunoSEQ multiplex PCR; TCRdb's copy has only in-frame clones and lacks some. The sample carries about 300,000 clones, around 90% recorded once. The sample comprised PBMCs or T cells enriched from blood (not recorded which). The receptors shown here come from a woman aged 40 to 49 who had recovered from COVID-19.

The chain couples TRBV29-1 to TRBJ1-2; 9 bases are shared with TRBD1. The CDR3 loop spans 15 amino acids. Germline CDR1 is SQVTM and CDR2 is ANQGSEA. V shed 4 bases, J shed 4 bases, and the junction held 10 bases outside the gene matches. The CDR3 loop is CSVGDRDQILYGYTF. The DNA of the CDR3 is TGCAGCGTTGGGGACAGGGACCAAATACTCTATGGCTACACCTTC.

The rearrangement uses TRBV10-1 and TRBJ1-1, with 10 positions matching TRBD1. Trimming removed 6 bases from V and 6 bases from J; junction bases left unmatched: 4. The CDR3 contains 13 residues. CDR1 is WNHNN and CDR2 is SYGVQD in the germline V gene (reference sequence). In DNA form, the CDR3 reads TGCGCCAGCAGGGGGACAGGGGTTTCTGAAGCTTTCTTT. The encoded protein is CASRGTGVSEAFF.

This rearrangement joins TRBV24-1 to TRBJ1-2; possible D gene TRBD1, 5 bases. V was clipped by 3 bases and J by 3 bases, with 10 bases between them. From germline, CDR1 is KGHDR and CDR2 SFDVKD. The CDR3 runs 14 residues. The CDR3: CATSDKDRDYGYTF. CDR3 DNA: TGTGCCACCAGTGATAAAGACAGAGACTATGGCTACACCTTC.

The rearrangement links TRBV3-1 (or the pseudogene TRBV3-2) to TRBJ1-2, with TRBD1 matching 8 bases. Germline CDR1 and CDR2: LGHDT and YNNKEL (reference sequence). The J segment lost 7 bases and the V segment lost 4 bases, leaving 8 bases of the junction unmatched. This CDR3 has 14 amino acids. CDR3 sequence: CASSPGQGKRGYTF. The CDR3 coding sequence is TGTGCCAGCAGCCCAGGACAGGGTAAACGTGGCTACACCTTC.

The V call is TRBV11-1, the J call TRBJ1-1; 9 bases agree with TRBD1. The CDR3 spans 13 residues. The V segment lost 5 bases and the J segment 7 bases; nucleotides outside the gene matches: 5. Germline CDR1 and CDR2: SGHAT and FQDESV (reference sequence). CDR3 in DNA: TGTGCCAGCAGCCCCGACAGGGGGAGTGAAGCTTTCTTT. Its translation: CASSPDRGSEAFF. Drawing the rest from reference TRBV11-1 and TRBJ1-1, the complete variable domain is EAEVAQSPRYKITEKSQAVAFWCDPISGHATLYWYRQILGQGPELLVQFQDESVVDDSQLPKDRFSAERLKGVDSTLKIQPAELGDSAMYLCASSPDRGSEAFFGQGTRLTVV.

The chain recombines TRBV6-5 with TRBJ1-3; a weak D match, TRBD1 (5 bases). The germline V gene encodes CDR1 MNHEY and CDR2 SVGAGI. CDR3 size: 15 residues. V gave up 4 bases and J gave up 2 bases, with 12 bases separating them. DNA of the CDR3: TGTGCCAGCAGTTGGACCAGGGTCCCTGGAAACACCATATATTTT. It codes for CASSWTRVPGNTIYF.

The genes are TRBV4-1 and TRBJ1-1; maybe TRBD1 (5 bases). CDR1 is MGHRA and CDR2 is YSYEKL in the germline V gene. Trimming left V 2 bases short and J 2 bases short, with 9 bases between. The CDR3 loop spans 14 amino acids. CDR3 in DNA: TGCGCCAGCAGCCAACGGACACGTAACACTGAAGCTTTCTTT. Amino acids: CASSQRTRNTEAFF.

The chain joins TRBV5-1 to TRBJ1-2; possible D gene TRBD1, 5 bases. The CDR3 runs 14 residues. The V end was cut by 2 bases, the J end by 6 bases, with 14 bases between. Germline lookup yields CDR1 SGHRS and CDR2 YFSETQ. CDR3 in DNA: TGCGCCAGCAGCTTTCCAGGGATCGAAAATGGCTACACCTTC. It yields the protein CASSFPGIENGYTF.

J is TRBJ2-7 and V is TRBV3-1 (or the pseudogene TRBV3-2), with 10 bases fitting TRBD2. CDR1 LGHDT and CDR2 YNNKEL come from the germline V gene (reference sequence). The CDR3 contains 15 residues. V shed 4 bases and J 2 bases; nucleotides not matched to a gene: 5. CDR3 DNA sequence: TGTGCCAGCAGCCCCGGGACTAGCGAGCCCTACGAGCAGTACTTC. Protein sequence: CASSPGTSEPYEQYF.

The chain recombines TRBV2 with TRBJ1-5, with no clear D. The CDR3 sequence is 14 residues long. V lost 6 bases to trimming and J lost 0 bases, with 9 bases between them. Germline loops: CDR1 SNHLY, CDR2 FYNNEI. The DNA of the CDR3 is TGTGCCAGCAGATTGGGCAATAGCAATCAGCCCCAGCATTTT. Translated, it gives CASRLGNSNQPQHF.

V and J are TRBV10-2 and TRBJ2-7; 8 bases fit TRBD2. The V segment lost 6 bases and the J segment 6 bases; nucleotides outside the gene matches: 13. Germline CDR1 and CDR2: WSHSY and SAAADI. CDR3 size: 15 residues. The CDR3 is CASRTSWVREGEQYF. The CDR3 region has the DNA TGCGCCAGCAGGACCTCTTGGGTCCGGGAGGGCGAGCAGTACTTC.

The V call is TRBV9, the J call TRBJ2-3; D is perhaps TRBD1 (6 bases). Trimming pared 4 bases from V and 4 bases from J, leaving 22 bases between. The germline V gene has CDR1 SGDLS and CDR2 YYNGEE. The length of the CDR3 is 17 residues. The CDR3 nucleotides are TGTGCCAGCAGCCATAATACCGGGACATTGAATGCAGATACGCAGTATTTT. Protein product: CASSHNTGTLNADTQYF.

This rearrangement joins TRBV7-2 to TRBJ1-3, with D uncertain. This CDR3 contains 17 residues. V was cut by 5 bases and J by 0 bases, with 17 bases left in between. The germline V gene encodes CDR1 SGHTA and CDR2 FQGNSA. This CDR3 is CASSRTAPVLSGNTIYF. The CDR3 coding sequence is TGTGCCAGCAGCCGTACAGCACCAGTCCTCTCTGGAAACACCATATATTTT.

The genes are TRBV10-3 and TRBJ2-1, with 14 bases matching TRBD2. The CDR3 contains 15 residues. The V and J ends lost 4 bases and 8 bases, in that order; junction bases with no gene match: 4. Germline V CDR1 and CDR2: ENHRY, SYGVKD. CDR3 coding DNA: TGTGCCATCAGTGGTGGGACTAGCGGGAGAGATGAGCAGTTCTTC. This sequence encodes CAISGGTSGRDEQFF.

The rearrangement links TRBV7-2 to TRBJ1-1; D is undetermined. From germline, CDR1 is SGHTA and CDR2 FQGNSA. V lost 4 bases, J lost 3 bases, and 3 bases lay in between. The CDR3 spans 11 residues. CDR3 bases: TGTGCCAGCAGCTCTTACACTGAAGCTTTCTTT. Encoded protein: CASSSYTEAFF.

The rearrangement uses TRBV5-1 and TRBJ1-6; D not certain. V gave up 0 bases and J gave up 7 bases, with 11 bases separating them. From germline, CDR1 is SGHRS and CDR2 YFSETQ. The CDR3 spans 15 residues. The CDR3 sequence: CASSLVSRNNSPLHF. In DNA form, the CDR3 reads TGCGCCAGCAGCTTGGTCTCCAGGAACAATTCACCCCTCCACTTT.

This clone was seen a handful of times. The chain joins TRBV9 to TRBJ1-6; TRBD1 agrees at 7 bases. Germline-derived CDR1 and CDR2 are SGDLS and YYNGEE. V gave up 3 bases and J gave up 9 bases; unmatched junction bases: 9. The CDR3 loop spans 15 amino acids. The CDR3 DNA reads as TGTGCCAGCAGCGCCACAGGGGTTCTAGGTTCACCCCTCCACTTT. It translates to CASSATGVLGSPLHF.

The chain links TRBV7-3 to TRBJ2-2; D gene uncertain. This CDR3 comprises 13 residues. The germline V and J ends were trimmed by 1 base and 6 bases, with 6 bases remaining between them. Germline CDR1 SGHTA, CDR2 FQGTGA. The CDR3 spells CASSLISPGELFF. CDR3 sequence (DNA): TGTGCCAGCAGCTTAATTTCTCCCGGGGAGCTGTTTTTT.

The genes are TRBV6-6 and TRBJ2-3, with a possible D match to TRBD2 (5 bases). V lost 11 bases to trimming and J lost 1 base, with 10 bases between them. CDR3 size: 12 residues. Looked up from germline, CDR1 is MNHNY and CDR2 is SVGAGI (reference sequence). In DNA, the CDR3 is TGTGCCGGGAGTGCGGGCACAGATACGCAGTATTTT. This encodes CAGSAGTDTQYF.

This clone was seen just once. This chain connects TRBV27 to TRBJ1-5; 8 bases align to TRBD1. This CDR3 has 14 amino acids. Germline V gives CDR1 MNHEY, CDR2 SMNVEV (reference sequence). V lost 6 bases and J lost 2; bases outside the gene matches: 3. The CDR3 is CASSQTGGNQPQHF. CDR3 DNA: TGTGCCAGCAGCCAGACAGGGGGCAATCAGCCCCAGCATTTT.

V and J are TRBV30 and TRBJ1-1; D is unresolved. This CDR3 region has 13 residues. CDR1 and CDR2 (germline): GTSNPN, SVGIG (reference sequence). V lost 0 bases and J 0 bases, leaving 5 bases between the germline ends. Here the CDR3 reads CAWSVAVNTEAFF. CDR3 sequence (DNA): TGTGCCTGGAGTGTTGCGGTGAACACTGAAGCTTTCTTT.

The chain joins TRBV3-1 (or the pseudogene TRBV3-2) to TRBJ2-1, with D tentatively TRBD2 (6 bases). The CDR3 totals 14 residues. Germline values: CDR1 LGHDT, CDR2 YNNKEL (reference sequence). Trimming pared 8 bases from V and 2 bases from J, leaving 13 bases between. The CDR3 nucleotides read TGTGCCAGCGGTGGGACTGGACCCTACAATGAGCAGTTCTTC. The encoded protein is CASGGTGPYNEQFF.

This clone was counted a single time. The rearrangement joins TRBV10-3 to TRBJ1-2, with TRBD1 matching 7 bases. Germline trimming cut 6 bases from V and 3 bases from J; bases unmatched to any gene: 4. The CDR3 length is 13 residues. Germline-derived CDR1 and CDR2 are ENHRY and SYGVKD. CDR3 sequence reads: CAISSGTDYGYTF. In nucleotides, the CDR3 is TGTGCCATCAGCTCCGGGACAGACTATGGCTACACCTTC.

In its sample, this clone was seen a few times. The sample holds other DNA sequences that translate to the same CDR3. CDR3 residues: CASSQVPGRNQPQHF. As DNA, the CDR3 is TGTGCCAGCAGCCAAGTCCCAGGGCGCAATCAGCCCCAGCATTTT. The chain uses TRBV3-1 (or the pseudogene TRBV3-2) and TRBJ1-5, with D perhaps matching TRBD1 (5 bases). From germline, CDR1 is LGHDT and CDR2 YNNKEL (reference sequence). This CDR3 spans 15 amino acids. Between the trimmed V and J ends, which lost 1 base and 2 bases, there was a span of 9 bases.

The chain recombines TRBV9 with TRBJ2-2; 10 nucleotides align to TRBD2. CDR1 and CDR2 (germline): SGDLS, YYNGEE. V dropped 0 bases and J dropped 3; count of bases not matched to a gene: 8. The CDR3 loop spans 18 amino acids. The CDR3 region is CASSVVPAGGPDTGELFF. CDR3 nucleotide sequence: TGTGCCAGCAGCGTAGTCCCAGCGGGAGGGCCAGACACCGGGGAGCTGTTTTTT.

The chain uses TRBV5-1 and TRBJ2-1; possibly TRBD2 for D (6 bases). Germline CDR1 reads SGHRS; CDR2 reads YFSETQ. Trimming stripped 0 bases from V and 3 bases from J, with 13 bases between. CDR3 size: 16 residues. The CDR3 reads CASSLDPGVVYNEQFF. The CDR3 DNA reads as TGCGCCAGCAGCTTGGATCCGGGAGTAGTCTACAATGAGCAGTTCTTC.

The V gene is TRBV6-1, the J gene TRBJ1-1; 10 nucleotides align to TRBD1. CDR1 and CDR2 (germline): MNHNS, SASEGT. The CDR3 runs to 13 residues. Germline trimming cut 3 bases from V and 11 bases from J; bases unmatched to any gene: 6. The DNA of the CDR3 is TGTGCCAGCAGTGACCTGGGGACAGGGGCGGCTTTCTTT. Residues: CASSDLGTGAAFF.